This TCR beta chain is from a study of T cells in tumors after PD-1 blockade. For the study at large: Patients received pembrolizumab 200 mg every 3 weeks or cemiplimab 350 mg every 2 weeks. Daily vismodegib 150 mg continued in a subset of anti-PD-1-treated patients. Peripheral blood samples averaged approximately 35,000 unique clonotypes and about 110,000 templates. Whole-study results and caveats: About 45% of tumor TCR clonotypes were also found in blood.

Comment on this clone: The target antigen is unknown.

The repertoire was sequenced with immunoSEQ multiplex PCR; TCRdb's copy has only in-frame clones and lacks some. The data contain over 12,000 clones, over 75% of them seen just once; the ten biggest clones take up 20% to 25%. The receptor comes from a human donor with basal cell carcinoma. The source was PBMCs, collected after anti-PD-1 treatment.

In DNA form, the CDR3 reads TGTGCCAGCAGCCATGGATATGCTACGGGGGGAACTAACAATGAGCAGTTCTTC. Translated: CASSHGYATGGTNNEQFF. This chain uses TRBV7-3 with TRBJ2-1; 7 positions agree with TRBD2. With V trimmed by 5 bases and J by 5 bases, 18 bases remained unmatched. The V gene's germline CDR1 is SGHTA and CDR2 FQGTGA. This CDR3 has 18 amino acids.